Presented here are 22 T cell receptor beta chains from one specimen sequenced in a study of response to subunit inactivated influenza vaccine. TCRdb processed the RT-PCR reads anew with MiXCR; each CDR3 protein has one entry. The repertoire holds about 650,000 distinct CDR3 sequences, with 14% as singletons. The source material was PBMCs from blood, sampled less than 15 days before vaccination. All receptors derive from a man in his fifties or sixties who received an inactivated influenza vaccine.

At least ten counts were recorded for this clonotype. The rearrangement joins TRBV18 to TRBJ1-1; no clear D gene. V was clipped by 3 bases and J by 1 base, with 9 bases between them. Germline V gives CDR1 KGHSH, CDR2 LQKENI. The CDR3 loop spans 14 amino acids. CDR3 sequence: CASSPISENTEAFF. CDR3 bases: TGTGCCAGCTCACCTATTTCGGAGAACACTGAAGCTTTCTTT.

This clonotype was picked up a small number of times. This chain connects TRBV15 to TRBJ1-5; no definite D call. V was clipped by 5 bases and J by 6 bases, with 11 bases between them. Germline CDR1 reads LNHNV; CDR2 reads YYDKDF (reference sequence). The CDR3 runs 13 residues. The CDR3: CATSSVKSQPQHF. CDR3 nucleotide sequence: TGTGCCACCAGCTCGGTCAAGTCTCAGCCCCAGCATTTT.

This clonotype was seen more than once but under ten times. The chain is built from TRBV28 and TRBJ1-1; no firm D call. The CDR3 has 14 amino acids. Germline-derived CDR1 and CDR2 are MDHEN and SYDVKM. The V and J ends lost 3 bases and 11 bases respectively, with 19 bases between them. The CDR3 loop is CASSFGYLTTTAFF. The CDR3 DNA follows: TGTGCCAGCAGTTTTGGCTACCTCACCACTACGGCTTTCTTT.

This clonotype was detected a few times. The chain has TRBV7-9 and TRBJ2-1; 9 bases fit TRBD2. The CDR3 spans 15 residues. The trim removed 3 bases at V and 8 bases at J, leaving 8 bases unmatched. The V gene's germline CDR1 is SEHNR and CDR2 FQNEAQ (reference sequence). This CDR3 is CASSLRRGGQHEQFF. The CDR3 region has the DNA TGTGCCAGCAGCTTGAGGCGGGGGGGCCAGCATGAGCAGTTCTTC.

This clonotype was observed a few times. The CDR3 here is CASSRRTGGDLDYGYTF. Here the CDR3 DNA reads TGTGCCAGCAGCCGGCGGACAGGGGGCGACTTGGACTATGGCTACACCTTC. This sequence joins TRBV4-2 and TRBJ1-2, with TRBD1 matching 11 bases. This CDR3 comprises 17 residues. Trimming at V came to 4 bases and at J to 3 bases, leaving 10 bases not matched to a gene. In germline, CDR1 is LGHNA, CDR2 YNFKEQ.

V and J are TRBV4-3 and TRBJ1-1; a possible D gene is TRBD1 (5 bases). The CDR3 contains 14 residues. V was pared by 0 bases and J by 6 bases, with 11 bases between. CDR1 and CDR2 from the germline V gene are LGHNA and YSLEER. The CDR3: CASSQEGPSAEAFF. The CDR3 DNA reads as TGCGCCAGCAGCCAAGAGGGACCTAGCGCTGAAGCTTTCTTT.

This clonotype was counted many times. The CDR3 DNA is TGTGCCAGCAGTTTGAGTAGCATCCATGAGCAGTTCTTC. As protein: CASSLSSIHEQFF. V and J are TRBV28 and TRBJ2-1; no definite D call. The CDR3 has 13 amino acids. In germline, CDR1 is MDHEN, CDR2 SYDVKM. V lost 3 bases, J lost 8 bases, and 11 bases lay in between.

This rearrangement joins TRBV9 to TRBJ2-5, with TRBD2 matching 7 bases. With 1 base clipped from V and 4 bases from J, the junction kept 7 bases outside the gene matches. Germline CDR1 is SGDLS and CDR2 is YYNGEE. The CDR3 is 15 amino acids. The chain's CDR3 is CASSVLGGSGETQYF. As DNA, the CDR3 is TGTGCCAGCAGCGTACTCGGGGGGTCAGGAGAGACCCAGTACTTC.

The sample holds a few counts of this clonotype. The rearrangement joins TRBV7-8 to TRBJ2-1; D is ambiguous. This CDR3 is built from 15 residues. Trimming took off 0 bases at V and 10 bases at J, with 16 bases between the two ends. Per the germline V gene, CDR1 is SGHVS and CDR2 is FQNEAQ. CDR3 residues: CASSLALILAPEQFF. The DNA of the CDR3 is TGTGCCAGCAGCTTAGCGCTTATCTTGGCTCCAGAGCAGTTCTTC.

The CDR3 nucleotides read TGTGCCAGCACCGGACTAGCGGACTCTGGGGCCAACGTCCTGACTTTC. Amino acids: CASTGLADSGANVLTF. The V and J genes are TRBV27 and TRBJ2-6, with 10 bases fitting TRBD2. Losses at the gene ends were 7 bases for V and 0 bases for J; bases not matched to a gene: 3. Per germline, CDR1 MNHEY and CDR2 SMNVEV (reference sequence). The CDR3 length is 16 residues. The full variable domain, in which reference TRBV27 and TRBJ2-6 provide the parts outside the CDR3, is EAQVTQNPRYLITVTGKKLTVTCSQNMNHEYMSWYRQDPGLGLRQIYYSMNVEVTDKGDVPEGYKVSRKEKRNFPLILESPSPNQTSLYFCASTGLADSGANVLTFGAGSRLTVL.

The CDR3 region is CASSPRTGRFSPLHF. CDR3 coding DNA: TGTGCCAGCAGCCCGCGGACAGGGCGGTTTTCACCCCTCCACTTT. V and J are TRBV12-3 or TRBV12-4 and TRBJ1-6, with TRBD1 matching over 8 bases. CDR3 length: 15 residues. The V and J ends lost 6 bases and 9 bases, in that order; junction bases with no gene match: 10.

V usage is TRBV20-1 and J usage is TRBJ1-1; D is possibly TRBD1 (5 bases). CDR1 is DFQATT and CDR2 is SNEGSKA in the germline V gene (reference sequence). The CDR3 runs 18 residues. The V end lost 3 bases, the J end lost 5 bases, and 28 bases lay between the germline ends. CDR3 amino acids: CSASFHVQGTHFRTEAFF. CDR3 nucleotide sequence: TGCAGTGCTAGTTTCCACGTTCAGGGCACTCATTTCAGAACTGAAGCTTTCTTT.

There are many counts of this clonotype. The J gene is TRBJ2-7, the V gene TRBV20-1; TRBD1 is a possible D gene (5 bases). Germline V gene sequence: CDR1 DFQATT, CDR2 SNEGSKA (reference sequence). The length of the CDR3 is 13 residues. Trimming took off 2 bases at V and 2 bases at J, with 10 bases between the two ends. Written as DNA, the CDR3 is TGCAGTGCTAGACAGGGCCCCACCTACGAGCAGTACTTC. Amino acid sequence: CSARQGPTYEQYF.

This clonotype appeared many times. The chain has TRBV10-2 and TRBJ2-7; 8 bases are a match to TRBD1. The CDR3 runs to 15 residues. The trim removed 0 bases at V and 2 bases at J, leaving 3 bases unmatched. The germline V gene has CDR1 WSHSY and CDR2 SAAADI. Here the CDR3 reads CASSESNRGTYEQYF. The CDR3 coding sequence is TGCGCCAGCAGTGAGTCAAACAGGGGGACCTACGAGCAGTACTTC.

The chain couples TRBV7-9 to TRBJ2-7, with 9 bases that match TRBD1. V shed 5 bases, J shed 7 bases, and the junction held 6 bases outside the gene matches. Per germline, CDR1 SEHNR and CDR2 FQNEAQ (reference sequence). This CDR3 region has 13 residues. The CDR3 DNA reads TGTGCCAGCAGCACGACAGGGGGTAGTGAGCAGTACTTC. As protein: CASSTTGGSEQYF.

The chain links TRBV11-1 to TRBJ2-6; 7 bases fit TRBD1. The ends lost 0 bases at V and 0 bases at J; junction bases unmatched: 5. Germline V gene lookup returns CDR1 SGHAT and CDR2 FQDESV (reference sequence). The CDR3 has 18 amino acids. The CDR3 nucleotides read TGTGCCAGCAGCTTAGCAGGACAGGCGCTCTCTGGGGCCAACGTCCTGACTTTC. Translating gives CASSLAGQALSGANVLTF.

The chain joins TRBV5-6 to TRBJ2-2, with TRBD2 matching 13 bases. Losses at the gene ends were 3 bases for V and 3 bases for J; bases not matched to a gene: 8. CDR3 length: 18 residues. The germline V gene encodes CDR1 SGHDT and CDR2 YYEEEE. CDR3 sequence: CASSSWTSGSWDTGELFF. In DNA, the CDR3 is TGTGCCAGCAGCTCTTGGACTAGCGGGAGTTGGGACACCGGGGAGCTGTTTTTT.

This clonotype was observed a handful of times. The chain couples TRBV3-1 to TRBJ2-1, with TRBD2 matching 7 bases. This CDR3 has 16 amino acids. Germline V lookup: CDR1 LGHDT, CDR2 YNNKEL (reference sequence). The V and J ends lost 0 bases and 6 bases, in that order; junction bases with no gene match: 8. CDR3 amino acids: CASSQDWGRGSNEQFF. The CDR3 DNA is TGTGCCAGCAGCCAAGATTGGGGGAGGGGCAGCAATGAGCAGTTCTTC.

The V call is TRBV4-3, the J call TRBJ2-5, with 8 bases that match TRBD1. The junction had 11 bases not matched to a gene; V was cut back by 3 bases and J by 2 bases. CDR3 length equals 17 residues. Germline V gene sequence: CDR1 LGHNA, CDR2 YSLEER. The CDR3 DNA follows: TGCGCCAGCAGCCAGAATACCTGGACAGGGCGTCAAGAGACCCAGTACTTC. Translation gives CASSQNTWTGRQETQYF.

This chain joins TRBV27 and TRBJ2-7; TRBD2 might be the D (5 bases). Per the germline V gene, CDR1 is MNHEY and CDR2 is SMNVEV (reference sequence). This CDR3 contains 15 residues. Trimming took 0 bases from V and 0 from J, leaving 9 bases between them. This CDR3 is CASSLSRGFSYEQYF. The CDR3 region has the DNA TGTGCCAGCAGTTTATCGAGAGGGTTCTCCTACGAGCAGTACTTC.

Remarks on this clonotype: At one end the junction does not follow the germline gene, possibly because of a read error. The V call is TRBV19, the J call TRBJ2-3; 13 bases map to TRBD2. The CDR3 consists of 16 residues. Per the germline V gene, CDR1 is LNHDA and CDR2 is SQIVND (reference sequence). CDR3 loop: CASSSSGLAGTDTQSF. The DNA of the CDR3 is TGTGCCAGTAGTTCCTCGGGACTAGCGGGAACAGATACGCAGTCTTTT.

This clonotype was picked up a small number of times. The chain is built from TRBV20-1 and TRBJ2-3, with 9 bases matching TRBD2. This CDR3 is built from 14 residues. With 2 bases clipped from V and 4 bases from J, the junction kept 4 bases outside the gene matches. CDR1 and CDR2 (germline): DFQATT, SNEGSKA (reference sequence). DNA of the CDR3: TGCAGTGCTAGATCGACTAGCGGAGCAGATACGCAGTATTTT. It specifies CSARSTSGADTQYF.